Shown below are 28 T cell receptor beta chains from a single sample sequenced in a study of long-term antiretroviral therapy in people with HIV. Version v3.0 of the immunoSEQ assay was performed at survey level. Using immunoSEQ multiplex PCR, the repertoire was profiled, and TCRdb retains in-frame clones only, with some absent. The data hold some 43,000 clones, with approximately 86% observed a single time. Sample: unsorted PBMCs, taken 0.1 years before starting antiretroviral therapy. These receptors came from a woman between 50 and 59 years old with HIV.

This clone showed up just a few times. V is TRBV4-1 and J is TRBJ1-2, with D perhaps matching TRBD1 (5 bases). The CDR3 runs to 16 residues. Germline loops: CDR1 MGHRA, CDR2 YSYEKL. V dropped 1 base and J dropped 0 bases, with 12 bases sitting between them. CDR3 nucleotides: TGCGCCAGCAGCCAAGTGAGACAGAGAACTAACTATGGCTACACCTTC. Translated: CASSQVRQRTNYGYTF.

This clone was seen a single time. J is TRBJ1-2 and V is TRBV6-1; 9 positions match TRBD1. The J segment lost 3 bases and the V segment lost 6 bases, leaving 8 bases of the junction unmatched. This CDR3 spans 15 amino acids. Germline V gives CDR1 MNHNS, CDR2 SASEGT. CDR3 sequence: CASRIGQGTDYGYTF. Here the CDR3 DNA reads TGTGCCAGCAGAATTGGACAGGGGACTGACTATGGCTACACCTTC.

This clone has only one observation. This chain connects TRBV15 to TRBJ2-2, with D perhaps matching TRBD2 (6 bases). Germline CDR1 LNHNV, CDR2 YYDKDF (reference sequence). The CDR3 contains 15 residues. The V gene lost 1 base and the J gene lost 4 bases, with 10 bases spanning the gap. The CDR3 reads CATSRVAEITGELFF. The CDR3 DNA follows: TGTGCCACCAGCAGAGTAGCGGAAATCACCGGGGAGCTGTTTTTT.

The chain couples TRBV5-1 to TRBJ1-2; no reliable D call. Germline V lookup: CDR1 SGHRS, CDR2 YFSETQ. Trimming removed 0 bases at V and 2 bases at J, with 5 bases between. The CDR3 runs 13 residues. CDR3 amino acids: CASSLGQNYGYTF. CDR3 coding DNA: TGCGCCAGCAGCTTGGGGCAGAACTATGGCTACACCTTC.

The rearrangement uses TRBV7-2 and TRBJ2-7; 8 nucleotides agree with TRBD2. This CDR3 spans 15 amino acids. Germline values: CDR1 SGHTA, CDR2 FQGNSA. V shed 3 bases, J shed 4 bases, and the junction held 8 bases outside the gene matches. CDR3 amino acids: CASSLTGGPPYEQYF. Written as DNA, the CDR3 is TGTGCCAGCAGCTTGACGGGGGGGCCCCCTTACGAGCAGTACTTC.

By share, this clone ranks as medium-sized (0.01 to 0.1%). The chain is built from TRBV28 and TRBJ1-1, with D possibly being TRBD1 (6 bases). The CDR3 contains 11 residues. Germline assignment: CDR1 MDHEN and CDR2 SYDVKM. Between the trimmed V and J ends, which lost 8 bases and 10 bases, there was a span of 14 bases. The CDR3 coding sequence is TGTGCCAGCCATTCCATGGGGGCAGCTTTCTTT. Amino acid sequence: CASHSMGAAFF.

The rearrangement uses TRBV5-1 and TRBJ2-7; weak D call: TRBD2 (7 bases). V was cut by 0 bases and J by 4 bases, with 14 bases left in between. The CDR3 contains 15 residues. Germline V CDR1 and CDR2: SGHRS, YFSETQ. CDR3 in DNA: TGCGCCAGCAGCTTGGCCGTCGGGGGGCCATACGAGCAGTACTTC. This translates into CASSLAVGGPYEQYF.

The rearrangement links TRBV20-1 to TRBJ2-5; D unclear. V lost 3 bases, J lost 4 bases, and 3 bases lay in between. The CDR3 has 10 amino acids. Per the germline V gene, CDR1 is DFQATT and CDR2 is SNEGSKA (reference sequence). CDR3 sequence reads: CSASIETQYF. For the CDR3, the DNA is TGCAGTGCTAGTATAGAGACCCAGTACTTC.

The genes are TRBV11-3 and TRBJ1-1; TRBD1 matches 10 bases. CDR3 size: 15 residues. Trimming took 3 bases from V and 5 from J; bases not matched to a gene: 6. Germline CDR1 SGHNT, CDR2 YENEEA. This CDR3 reads CASSFPDRGRTEAFF. The DNA for the CDR3 is TGTGCCAGCAGCTTCCCCGACAGGGGGCGGACTGAAGCTTTCTTT.

CDR3 DNA sequence: TGTGCCAGCAGTTACGCCCCGGACAGGCAGCCCCAGCATTTT. It specifies CASSYAPDRQPQHF. The V and J genes are TRBV6-5 and TRBJ1-5; TRBD1 matches at 7 bases. The J segment lost 7 bases and the V segment lost 2 bases, leaving 5 bases of the junction unmatched. The CDR3 is made up of 14 amino acids. Germline V gene sequence: CDR1 MNHEY, CDR2 SVGAGI.

V and J are TRBV7-6 and TRBJ1-5; D is unclear. V was shortened by 1 base and J by 5 bases, with 6 bases between the two germline ends. CDR3 length equals 13 residues. From germline, CDR1 is SGHVS and CDR2 FNYEAQ. The CDR3 coding sequence is TGTGCCAGCAGCTTAGACCGCGATCAGCCCCAGCATTTT. Translating gives CASSLDRDQPQHF.

This sequence joins TRBV9 and TRBJ1-3; D not resolved. The CDR3 loop spans 14 amino acids. V lost 0 bases and J lost 0, with 4 bases in between. Germline-derived CDR1 and CDR2 are SGDLS and YYNGEE. This CDR3 is CASSVGVSGNTIYF. The CDR3 coding sequence is TGTGCCAGCAGCGTAGGAGTCTCTGGAAACACCATATATTTT.

V gene TRBV5-1 combines with J gene TRBJ1-1, with 8 bases fitting TRBD1. V lost 4 bases to trimming and J lost 1 base; unmatched junction nucleotides: 6. Looked up from germline, CDR1 is SGHRS and CDR2 is YFSETQ. This CDR3 is 15 amino acids long. This CDR3 reads CASSLAGTGNTEAFF. In DNA form, the CDR3 reads TGCGCCAGCAGCCTGGCCGGGACAGGGAACACTGAAGCTTTCTTT.

The rearrangement links TRBV30 to TRBJ1-1; D unresolved. Trimming removed 0 bases at V and 1 base at J, with 6 bases between. Germline values: CDR1 GTSNPN, CDR2 SVGIG (reference sequence). CDR3 size: 13 residues. DNA for the CDR3: TGTGCCTGGAGTGTTTGGGGGAACACTGAAGCTTTCTTT. As protein: CAWSVWGNTEAFF. Drawing the rest from reference TRBV30 and TRBJ1-1, the complete variable domain is SQTIHQWPATLVQPVGSPLSLECTVEGTSNPNLYWYRQAAGRGLQLLFYSVGIGQISSEVPQNLSASRPQDRQFILSSKKLLLSDSGFYLCAWSVWGNTEAFFGQGTRLTVV.

The chain links TRBV18 to TRBJ1-4, with 7 bases identical to TRBD1. V shed 2 bases, J shed 3 bases, and the junction held 3 bases outside the gene matches. CDR3 size: 15 residues. Germline V gene lookup returns CDR1 KGHSH and CDR2 LQKENI. The CDR3 reads CASSPTGAPNEKLFF. The CDR3 DNA is TGTGCCAGCTCACCAACAGGGGCCCCTAATGAAAAACTGTTTTTT. The full variable domain, its missing parts supplied by reference TRBV18 and TRBJ1-4, is NAGVMQNPRHLVRRRGQEARLRCSPMKGHSHVYWYRQLPEEGLKFMVYLQKENIIDESGMPKERFSAEFPKEGPSILRIQQVVRGDSAAYFCASSPTGAPNEKLFFGSGTQLSVL.

CDR3 in amino acids: CASSIGDQYNEQFF. CDR3 coding DNA: TGTGCCAGTAGTATAGGGGACCAGTACAATGAGCAGTTCTTC. The rearrangement joins TRBV19 to TRBJ2-1, with D perhaps being TRBD1 or TRBD2 (5 bases each). V lost 1 base and J 4 bases, leaving 8 bases between the germline ends. The germline CDR1 and CDR2 sequences are LNHDA and SQIVND (reference sequence). The CDR3 sequence is 14 residues long.

This chain connects TRBV7-9 to TRBJ1-4; D call uncertain. Germline CDR1 is SEHNR and CDR2 is FQNEAQ (reference sequence). Between the trimmed V and J ends, which lost 5 bases and 8 bases, there was a span of 15 bases. This CDR3 has 14 residues. The CDR3 region is CASSPPTDREKLFF. For the CDR3, the DNA is TGTGCCAGCAGCCCCCCAACAGATAGGGAAAAACTGTTTTTT.

The rearrangement joins TRBV4-2 to TRBJ1-2; D unclear. This CDR3 contains 14 residues. Germline V gives CDR1 LGHNA, CDR2 YNFKEQ. V was clipped by 2 bases and J by 10 bases, with 17 bases between them. The CDR3 DNA is TGTGCCAGCAGCCAATTATTGGACGGTGGGAACTACACCTTC. Translation: CASSQLLDGGNYTF.

This rearrangement joins TRBV18 to TRBJ1-1; D is unresolved. In germline, CDR1 is KGHSH, CDR2 LQKENI. There are 14 residues in the CDR3. Deletions cut 3 bases from V and 4 bases from J, with 12 bases between. CDR3: CASSPPVQFTEAFF. CDR3 sequence (DNA): TGTGCCAGCTCACCGCCGGTGCAGTTCACTGAAGCTTTCTTT. The complete variable domain, with remaining parts taken from reference TRBV18 and TRBJ1-1, reads NAGVMQNPRHLVRRRGQEARLRCSPMKGHSHVYWYRQLPEEGLKFMVYLQKENIIDESGMPKERFSAEFPKEGPSILRIQQVVRGDSAAYFCASSPPVQFTEAFFGQGTRLTVV.

This rearrangement joins TRBV19 to TRBJ1-2; 8 positions agree with TRBD1. The V and J ends lost 8 bases and 8 bases, in that order; junction bases with no gene match: 13. Germline V gene sequence: CDR1 LNHDA, CDR2 SQIVND (reference sequence). The CDR3 loop spans 14 amino acids. CDR3 residues: CASRLPDRAWGYTF. CDR3 coding DNA: TGTGCCAGTCGCCTCCCGGACAGGGCGTGGGGCTACACCTTC.

J is TRBJ2-7 and V is TRBV6-5; TRBD1 might be the D (6 bases). The germline V gene encodes CDR1 MNHEY and CDR2 SVGAGI. With 8 bases removed from V and 1 base from J, the gap between germline ends came to 15 bases. The CDR3 sequence is 14 residues long. The CDR3 bases are TGTGCCAGCGGTAACAGGGAGTTGTCCTACGAGCAGTACTTC. Translating gives CASGNRELSYEQYF.

This sequence joins TRBV5-1 and TRBJ1-2, with TRBD1 identical over 9 bases. There are 13 residues in the CDR3. Germline CDR1 is SGHRS and CDR2 is YFSETQ. Unmatched junction bases numbered 6, after V lost 5 bases and J lost 7 bases. The CDR3 loop is CASSPTGGSGYTF. The CDR3 bases are TGCGCCAGCAGTCCCACAGGGGGCTCTGGCTACACCTTC.

The chain joins TRBV18 to TRBJ2-6; 9 bases line up with TRBD1. This CDR3 is 20 amino acids long. The V gene end was trimmed by 1 base and the J gene end by 1 base; junction bases not matched to a gene: 11. Germline V gene sequence: CDR1 KGHSH, CDR2 LQKENI. The CDR3 loop reads CASSPLRQGGISSGANVLTF. In DNA form, the CDR3 reads TGTGCCAGCTCACCACTGCGACAGGGGGGTATAAGTTCTGGGGCCAACGTCCTGACTTTC.

V usage is TRBV6-6 and J usage is TRBJ1-5, with D possibly matching TRBD1 (6 bases). Germline V lookup: CDR1 MNHNY, CDR2 SVGAGI (reference sequence). Trimming removed 5 bases from V and 4 bases from J, with 9 bases in between. This CDR3 is 13 amino acids long. The CDR3 DNA reads as TGTGCCAGCAGTAAACAGGGAAATCAGCCCCAGCATTTT. This codes for CASSKQGNQPQHF.

This sequence joins TRBV29-1 and TRBJ1-6; 8 nucleotides align to TRBD1. Germline V gene data show CDR1 as SQVTM and CDR2 as ANQGSEA. There are 13 residues in the CDR3. With V trimmed by 5 bases and J by 7 bases, 4 bases remained unmatched. The CDR3 spells CSVRTGPNSPLHF. CDR3 DNA: TGCAGCGTTCGGACAGGGCCAAATTCACCCCTCCACTTT.

The chain carries TRBV9 and TRBJ2-5; 10 bases map to TRBD2. This CDR3 is built from 16 residues. V was clipped by 3 bases and J by 2 bases; unmatched bases: 7. Looked up from germline, CDR1 is SGDLS and CDR2 is YYNGEE. CDR3 coding DNA: TGTGCCAGCAGCGAACTGGGACTAGCGACTCAAGAGACCCAGTACTTC. It is translated as CASSELGLATQETQYF.

The rearrangement joins TRBV19 to TRBJ2-3; 7 bases are shared with TRBD2. Germline values: CDR1 LNHDA, CDR2 SQIVND (reference sequence). This CDR3 is 15 amino acids long. The V and J ends lost 3 bases and 0 bases, in that order; junction bases with no gene match: 3. The CDR3 sequence is CASSMTSLSTDTQYF. The CDR3 coding sequence is TGTGCCAGTAGTATGACTAGCCTCAGCACAGATACGCAGTATTTT.

V gene TRBV4-1 combines with J gene TRBJ1-4; tentatively, D is TRBD1 (6 bases). This CDR3 has 15 amino acids. V shed 3 bases and J shed 8 bases, with 16 bases lying between them. Germline V lookup: CDR1 MGHRA, CDR2 YSYEKL. The CDR3 DNA reads TGCGCCAGCAGCCACTACGGACAGAGGAACGAAAAACTGTTTTTT. Translation: CASSHYGQRNEKLFF.